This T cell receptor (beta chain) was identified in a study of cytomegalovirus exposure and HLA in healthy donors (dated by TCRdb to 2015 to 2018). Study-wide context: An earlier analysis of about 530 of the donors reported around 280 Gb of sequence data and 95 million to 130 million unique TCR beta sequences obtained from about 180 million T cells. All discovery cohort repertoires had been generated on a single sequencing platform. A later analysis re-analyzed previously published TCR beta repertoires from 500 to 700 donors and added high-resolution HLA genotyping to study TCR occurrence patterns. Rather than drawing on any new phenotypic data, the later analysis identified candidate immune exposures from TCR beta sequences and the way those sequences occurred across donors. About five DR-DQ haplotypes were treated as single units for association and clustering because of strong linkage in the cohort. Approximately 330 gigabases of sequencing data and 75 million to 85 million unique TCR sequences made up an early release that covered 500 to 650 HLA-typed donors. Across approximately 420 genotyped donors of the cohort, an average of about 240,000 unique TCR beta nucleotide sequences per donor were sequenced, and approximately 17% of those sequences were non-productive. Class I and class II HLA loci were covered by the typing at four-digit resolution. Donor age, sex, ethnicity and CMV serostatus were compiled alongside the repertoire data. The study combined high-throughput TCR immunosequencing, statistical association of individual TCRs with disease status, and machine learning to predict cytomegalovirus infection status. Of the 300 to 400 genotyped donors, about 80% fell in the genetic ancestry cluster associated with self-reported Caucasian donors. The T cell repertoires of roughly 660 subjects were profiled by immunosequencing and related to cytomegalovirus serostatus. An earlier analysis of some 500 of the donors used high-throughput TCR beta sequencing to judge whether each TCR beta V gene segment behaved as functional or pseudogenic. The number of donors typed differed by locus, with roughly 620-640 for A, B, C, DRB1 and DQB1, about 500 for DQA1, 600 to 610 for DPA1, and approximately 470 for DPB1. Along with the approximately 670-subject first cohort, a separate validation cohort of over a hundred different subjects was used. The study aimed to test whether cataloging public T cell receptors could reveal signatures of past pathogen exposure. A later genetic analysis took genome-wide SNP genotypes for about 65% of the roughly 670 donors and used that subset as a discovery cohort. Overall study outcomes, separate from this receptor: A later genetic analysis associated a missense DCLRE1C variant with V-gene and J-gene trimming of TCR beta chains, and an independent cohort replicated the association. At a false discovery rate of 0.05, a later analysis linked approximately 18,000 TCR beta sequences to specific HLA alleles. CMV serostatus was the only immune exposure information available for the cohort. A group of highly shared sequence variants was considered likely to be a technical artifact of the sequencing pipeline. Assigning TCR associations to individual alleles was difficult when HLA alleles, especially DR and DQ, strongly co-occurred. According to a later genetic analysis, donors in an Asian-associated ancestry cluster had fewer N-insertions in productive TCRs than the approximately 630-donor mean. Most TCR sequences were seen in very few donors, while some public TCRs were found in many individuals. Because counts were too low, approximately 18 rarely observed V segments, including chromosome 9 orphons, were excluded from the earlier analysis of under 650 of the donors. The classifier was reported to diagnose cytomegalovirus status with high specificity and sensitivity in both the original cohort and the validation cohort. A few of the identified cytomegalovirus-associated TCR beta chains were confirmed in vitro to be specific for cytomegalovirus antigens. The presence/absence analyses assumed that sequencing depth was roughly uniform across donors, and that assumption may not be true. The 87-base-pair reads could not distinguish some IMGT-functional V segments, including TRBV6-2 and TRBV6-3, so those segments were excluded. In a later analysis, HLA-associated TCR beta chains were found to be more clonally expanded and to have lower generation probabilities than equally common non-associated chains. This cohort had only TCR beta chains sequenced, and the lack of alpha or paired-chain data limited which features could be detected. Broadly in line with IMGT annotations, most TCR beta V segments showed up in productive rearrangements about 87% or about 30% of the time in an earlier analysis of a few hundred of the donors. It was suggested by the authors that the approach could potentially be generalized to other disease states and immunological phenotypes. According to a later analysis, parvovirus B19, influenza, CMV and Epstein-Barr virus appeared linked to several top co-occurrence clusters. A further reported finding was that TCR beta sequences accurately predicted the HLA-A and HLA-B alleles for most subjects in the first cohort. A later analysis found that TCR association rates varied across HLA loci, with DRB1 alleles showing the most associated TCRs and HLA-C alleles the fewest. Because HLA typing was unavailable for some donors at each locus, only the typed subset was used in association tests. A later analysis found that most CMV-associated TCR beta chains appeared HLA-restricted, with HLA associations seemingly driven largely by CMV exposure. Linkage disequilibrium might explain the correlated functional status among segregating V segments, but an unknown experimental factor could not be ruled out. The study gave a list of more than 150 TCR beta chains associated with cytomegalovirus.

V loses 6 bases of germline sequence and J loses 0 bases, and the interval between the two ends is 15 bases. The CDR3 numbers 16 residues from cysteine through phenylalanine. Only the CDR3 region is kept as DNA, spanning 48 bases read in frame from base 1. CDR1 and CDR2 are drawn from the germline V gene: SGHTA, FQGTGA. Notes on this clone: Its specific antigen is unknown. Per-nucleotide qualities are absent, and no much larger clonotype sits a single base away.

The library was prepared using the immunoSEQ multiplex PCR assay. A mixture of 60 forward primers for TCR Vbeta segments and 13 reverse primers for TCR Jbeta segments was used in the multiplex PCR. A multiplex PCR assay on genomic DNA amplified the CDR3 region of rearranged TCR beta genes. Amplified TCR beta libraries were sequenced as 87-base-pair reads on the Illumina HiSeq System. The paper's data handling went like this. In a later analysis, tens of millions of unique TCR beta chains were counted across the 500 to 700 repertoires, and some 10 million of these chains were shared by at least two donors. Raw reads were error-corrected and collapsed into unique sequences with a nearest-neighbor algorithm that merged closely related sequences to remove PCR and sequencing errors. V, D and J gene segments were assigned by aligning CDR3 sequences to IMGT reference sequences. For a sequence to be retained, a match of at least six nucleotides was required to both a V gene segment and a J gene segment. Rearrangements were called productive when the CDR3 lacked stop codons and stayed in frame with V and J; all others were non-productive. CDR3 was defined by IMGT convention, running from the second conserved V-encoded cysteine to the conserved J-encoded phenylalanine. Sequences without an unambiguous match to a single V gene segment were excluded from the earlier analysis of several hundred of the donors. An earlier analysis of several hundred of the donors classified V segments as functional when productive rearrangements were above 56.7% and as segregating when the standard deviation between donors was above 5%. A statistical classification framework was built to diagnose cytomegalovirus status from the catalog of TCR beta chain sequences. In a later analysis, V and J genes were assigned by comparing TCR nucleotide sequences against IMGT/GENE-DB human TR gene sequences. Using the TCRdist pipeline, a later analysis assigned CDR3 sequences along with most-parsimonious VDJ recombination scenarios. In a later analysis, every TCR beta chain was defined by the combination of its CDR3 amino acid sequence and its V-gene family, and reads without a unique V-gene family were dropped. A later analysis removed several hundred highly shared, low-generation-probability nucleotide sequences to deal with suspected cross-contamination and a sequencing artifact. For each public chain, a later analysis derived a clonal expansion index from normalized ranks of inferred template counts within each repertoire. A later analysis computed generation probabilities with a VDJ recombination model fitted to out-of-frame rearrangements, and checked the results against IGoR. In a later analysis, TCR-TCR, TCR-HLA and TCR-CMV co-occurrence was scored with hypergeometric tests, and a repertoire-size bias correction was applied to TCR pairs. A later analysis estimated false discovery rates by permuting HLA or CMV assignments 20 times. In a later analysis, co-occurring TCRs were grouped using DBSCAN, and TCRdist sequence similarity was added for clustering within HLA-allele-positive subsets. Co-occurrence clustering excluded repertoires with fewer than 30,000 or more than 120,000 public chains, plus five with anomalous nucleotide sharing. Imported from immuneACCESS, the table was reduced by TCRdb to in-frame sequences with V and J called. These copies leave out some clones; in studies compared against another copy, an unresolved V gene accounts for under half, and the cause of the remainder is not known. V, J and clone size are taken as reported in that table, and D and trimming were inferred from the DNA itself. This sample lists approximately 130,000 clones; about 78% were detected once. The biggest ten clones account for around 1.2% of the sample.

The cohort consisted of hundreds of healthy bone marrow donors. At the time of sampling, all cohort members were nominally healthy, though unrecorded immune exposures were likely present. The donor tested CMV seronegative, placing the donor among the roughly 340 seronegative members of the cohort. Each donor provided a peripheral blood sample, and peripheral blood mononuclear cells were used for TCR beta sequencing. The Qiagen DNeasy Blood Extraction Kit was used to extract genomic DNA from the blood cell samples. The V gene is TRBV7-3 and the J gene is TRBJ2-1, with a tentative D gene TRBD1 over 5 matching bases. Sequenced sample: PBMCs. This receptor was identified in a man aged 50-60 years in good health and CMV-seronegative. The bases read TGTGCCAGCAGTCCCTTAGGGGTCAGCTCCTACAATGAGCAGTTCTTC. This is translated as CASSPLGVSSYNEQFF.